This T cell receptor beta chain is from a study of cytomegalovirus exposure and HLA in healthy donors. Study context: The same platform as the approximately 670 first-cohort repertoires was used for the roughly 130 validation repertoires, a later analysis reported.

This table comes from immunoSEQ multiplex PCR, and its TCRdb copy is limited to in-frame clones, with some not included. The data contain roughly 150,000 clones, approximately 94% of them seen just once; the ten biggest clones take up about 1.7%. The germline V gene has CDR1 MDHEN and CDR2 SYDVKM. CDR3 length equals 14 residues. Trimming pared 4 bases from V and 6 bases from J, leaving 13 bases between. The sequencing sample was made of PBMCs. The V and J genes are TRBV28 and TRBJ1-5, with D maybe TRBD1 (6 bases). The receptor comes from a man younger than 35 in good health and CMV-seropositive. CDR3 bases: TGTGCCAGCAGTTCCCCGGGGGGCCTTCAGCCCCAGCATTTT. Its translation: CASSSPGGLQPQHF.